These 25 T cell receptor beta chains share one sample of origin, sequenced in a study of CD8+ T cells in alopecia areata. Extraction of RNA preceded its reverse transcription into cDNA, which served as the sequencing template. This table comes from immunoSEQ multiplex PCR, and its TCRdb copy is limited to in-frame clones, with some not included. The data show around 61,000 clones, approximately 45% seen once. The material sequenced was CD8+ T cells sorted from blood, taken at week 0. All receptors come from a human donor with alopecia areata.

The rearrangement joins TRBV27 to TRBJ2-1, with TRBD2 matching over 15 bases. CDR1 MNHEY and CDR2 SMNVEV come from the germline V gene (reference sequence). Losses at the gene ends were 5 bases for V and 8 bases for J; bases not matched to a gene: 7. The CDR3 is made up of 16 amino acids. The CDR3 sequence is CASSPRTSGRDHEQFF. The CDR3 nucleotides read TGTGCCAGCAGTCCCCGGACTAGCGGGAGGGATCATGAGCAGTTCTTC.

V usage is TRBV7-9 and J usage is TRBJ1-4, with no clear D. CDR3 length: 13 residues. The germline gives CDR1 SEHNR, CDR2 FQNEAQ (reference sequence). V lost 0 bases, J lost 1 base, and 0 bases lay in between. CDR3: CASSLATNEKLFF. CDR3 sequence (DNA): TGTGCCAGCAGCTTAGCAACTAATGAAAAACTGTTTTTT.

This rearrangement joins TRBV5-1 to TRBJ1-2, with 8 nucleotides matching TRBD1. With 3 bases clipped from V and 6 bases from J, the junction kept 4 bases outside the gene matches. The CDR3 consists of 13 residues. Germline CDR1 reads SGHRS; CDR2 reads YFSETQ. CDR3 sequence (DNA): TGCGCCAGCAGCTGGACAGGGACGGATGGCTACACCTTC. Its translation: CASSWTGTDGYTF.

This clone was counted a single time. The V gene is TRBV6-6, the J gene TRBJ2-7; the D is unclear. Trimming left V 0 bases short and J 2 bases short, with 11 bases between. This CDR3 contains 15 residues. CDR1 and CDR2 (germline): MNHNY, SVGAGI (reference sequence). CDR3 amino acids: CASSYSMVSPYEQYF. The CDR3 DNA sequence: TGTGCCAGCAGTTACTCGATGGTCTCACCCTACGAGCAGTACTTC.

This chain links TRBV5-6 with TRBJ2-5; 8 bases align to TRBD2. The ends lost 3 bases at V and 5 bases at J; junction bases unmatched: 9. The CDR3 totals 15 residues. Looked up from germline, CDR1 is SGHDT and CDR2 is YYEEEE. The CDR3 region has the DNA TGTGCCAGCAGCTCATACTTCCGCGGGGGGGAGACCCAGTACTTC. This sequence encodes CASSSYFRGGETQYF.

The chain is built from TRBV7-2 and TRBJ2-1; D call uncertain. Trimming removed 6 bases from V and 7 bases from J, with 13 bases in between. CDR1 is SGHTA and CDR2 is FQGNSA in the germline V gene. CDR3 length equals 13 residues. The DNA for the CDR3 is TGTGCCAGCAGAATGTATATTCGGAATGAGCAGTTCTTC. Its translation: CASRMYIRNEQFF.

This clone occurred a few times. The chain is built from TRBV19 and TRBJ1-1; no clear D. This CDR3 comprises 13 residues. Germline lookup yields CDR1 LNHDA and CDR2 SQIVND (reference sequence). V lost 6 bases, J lost 3 bases, and 11 bases lay in between. CDR3 DNA: TGTGCCAGTAGGCTTTCTATTTACACTGAAGCTTTCTTT. Translating gives CASRLSIYTEAFF.

J is TRBJ2-6 and V is TRBV10-3; a weak D match, TRBD1 (6 bases). Trimming stripped 11 bases from V and 0 bases from J, with 8 bases between. CDR1 and CDR2 (germline): ENHRY, SYGVKD. This CDR3 has 13 amino acids. CDR3 sequence reads: CAPTGSGANVLTF. The CDR3 coding sequence is TGTGCCCCGACAGGCTCTGGGGCCAACGTCCTGACTTTC.

This clone has just a few counts. The CDR3 sequence is CASSGGLGLDEQYF. CDR3 in DNA: TGTGCCAGCAGCGGGGGACTAGGGTTGGACGAGCAGTACTTC. This chain uses TRBV5-6 with TRBJ2-7; the match to TRBD2 covers 8 bases. Trimming took 4 bases from V and 5 from J; bases not matched to a gene: 8. Germline CDR1 and CDR2: SGHDT and YYEEEE. This CDR3 spans 14 amino acids.

This clone has a handful of counts. The chain couples TRBV28 to TRBJ2-7, with TRBD1 matching 8 bases. Unmatched junction bases numbered 6, after V lost 4 bases and J lost 1 base. The CDR3 is 15 residues long. Germline CDR1 is MDHEN and CDR2 is SYDVKM. The CDR3 bases are TGTGCCAGCAGTTCGCCGGACAGGGCATCCTACGAGCAGTACTTC. It specifies CASSSPDRASYEQYF.

The chain recombines TRBV7-9 with TRBJ2-7; TRBD2 is a possible D gene (6 bases). Trimming pared 10 bases from V and 6 bases from J, leaving 13 bases between. The length of the CDR3 is 11 residues. Per the germline V gene, CDR1 is SEHNR and CDR2 is FQNEAQ (reference sequence). CDR3 bases: TGTGCCACCGACGGGGGAGTCGAGCAGTACTTC. Its protein product is CATDGGVEQYF.

The rearrangement joins TRBV11-3 to TRBJ2-1; TRBD1 agrees at 7 bases. Germline loops: CDR1 SGHNT, CDR2 YENEEA. There are 15 residues in the CDR3. V lost 6 bases and J lost 8; bases outside the gene matches: 13. This CDR3 reads CASSLHRGRLDEQFF. The CDR3 nucleotides are TGTGCCAGCAGTCTCCACAGGGGTCGACTCGATGAGCAGTTCTTC.

The V and J genes are TRBV2 and TRBJ1-2; D remains ambiguous. This CDR3 spans 13 amino acids. CDR1 and CDR2 (germline): SNHLY, FYNNEI. Trimming left V 8 bases short and J 8 bases short, with 18 bases between. CDR3 protein: CASGPRLDRGYTF. The CDR3 nucleotides are TGTGCCAGCGGGCCAAGGCTAGATCGGGGCTACACCTTC.

This clone occurred a few times. The rearrangement uses TRBV29-1 and TRBJ1-1; weak D call: TRBD1 (6 bases). This CDR3 has 14 residues. The V gene's germline CDR1 is SQVTM and CDR2 ANQGSEA. Trimming pared 6 bases from V and 7 bases from J, leaving 21 bases between. DNA for the CDR3: TGCAGCGTCCTCAGGGGCCTTAACCTCGATGAAGCTTTCTTT. It yields the protein CSVLRGLNLDEAFF.

This clone was counted a few times. J is TRBJ1-5 and V is TRBV5-4; 8 bases are shared with TRBD1. The CDR3 is 17 amino acids. V lost 4 bases, J lost 6 bases, and 15 bases stayed unmatched. The germline gives CDR1 SGHNT, CDR2 YYREEE (reference sequence). The CDR3 nucleotides are TGTGCCAGCAGCCAAGATCCCAGGACAGGGTTAGGTCAGCCCCAGCATTTT. Translated, it gives CASSQDPRTGLGQPQHF. Full variable domain (outside the CDR3, taken from reference TRBV5-4 and TRBJ1-5): ETGVTQSPTHLIKTRGQQVTLRCSSQSGHNTVSWYQQALGQGPQFIFQYYREEENGRGNFPPRFSGLQFPNYSSELNVNALELDDSALYLCASSQDPRTGLGQPQHFGDGTRLSIL.

The genes are TRBV19 and TRBJ2-7; TRBD1 matches 9 bases. The CDR3 is 15 amino acids. CDR1 LNHDA and CDR2 SQIVND come from the germline V gene (reference sequence). With 5 bases clipped from V and 7 bases from J, the junction kept 12 bases outside the gene matches. CDR3 DNA: TGTGCCAGTAGTGGGACAGGGCCCCAGAGATGGGAGCAGTACTTC. It codes for CASSGTGPQRWEQYF. The full variable domain, in which reference TRBV19 and TRBJ2-7 provide the parts outside the CDR3, is DGGITQSPKYLFRKEGQNVTLSCEQNLNHDAMYWYRQDPGQGLRLIYYSQIVNDFQKGDIAEGYSVSREKKESFPLTVTSAQKNPTAFYLCASSGTGPQRWEQYFGPGTRLTVT.

The chain recombines TRBV5-1 with TRBJ2-7; D is uncertain. This CDR3 comprises 11 residues. CDR1 and CDR2 from the germline V gene are SGHRS and YFSETQ. Trimming shortened V by 4 bases and J by 3 bases, and 5 bases separated the two germline ends. In DNA form, the CDR3 reads TGCGCCAGCAGCGATCGCTACGAGCAGTACTTC. Translation gives CASSDRYEQYF.

The chain couples TRBV9 to TRBJ2-1; 9 nucleotides match TRBD2. The CDR3 covers 15 residues. J gave up 7 bases and V 7 bases, and 12 bases lay outside the gene matches. Germline assignment: CDR1 SGDLS and CDR2 YYNGEE. CDR3 bases: TGTGCCAGCGCCTTGGGACTAGCCCTACGTAATGAGCAGTTCTTC. Amino acids: CASALGLALRNEQFF.

The V call is TRBV6-6, the J call TRBJ2-5, with 7 bases that match TRBD2. Germline-derived CDR1 and CDR2 are MNHNY and SVGAGI (reference sequence). There are 12 residues in the CDR3. J gave up 8 bases and V 5 bases, and 5 bases lay outside the gene matches. The CDR3, as DNA: TGTGCCAGCAGTGATGGGGGGGACACCCAGTACTTC. Amino acids: CASSDGGDTQYF.

CDR3 protein: CASSLPPEGRSPDTQYF. The CDR3 nucleotides are TGTGCCAGCAGCTTACCGCCGGAGGGACGGAGTCCAGATACGCAGTATTTT. The chain carries TRBV11-1 and TRBJ2-3; possibly TRBD2 for D (6 bases). This CDR3 has 17 residues. V shed 2 bases and J shed 4 bases, with 19 bases lying between them. Germline CDR1 and CDR2: SGHAT and FQDESV (reference sequence).

In this sample, this clone turned up a few times. The J gene is TRBJ2-7, the V gene TRBV7-9; a possible D gene is TRBD1 (5 bases). CDR1 and CDR2 (germline): SEHNR, FQNEAQ (reference sequence). CDR3 size: 13 residues. With 1 base removed from V and 5 bases from J, the gap between germline ends came to 9 bases. In DNA form, the CDR3 reads TGTGCCAGCAGCTTAGGCAGGGTGGACGAGCAGTACTTC. This encodes CASSLGRVDEQYF.

V is TRBV9 and J is TRBJ1-5; D might be TRBD1 (5 bases). V was pared by 4 bases and J by 3 bases, with 14 bases between. Per the germline V gene, CDR1 is SGDLS and CDR2 is YYNGEE. The CDR3 sequence is 15 residues long. DNA for the CDR3: TGTGCCAGCAGCCATTCAGACAGCTTCAATCAGCCCCAGCATTTT. It is translated as CASSHSDSFNQPQHF.

This chain links TRBV27 with TRBJ2-7; D unclear. The CDR3 has 14 residues. CDR1 and CDR2 from the germline V gene are MNHEY and SMNVEV (reference sequence). Deletions cut 0 bases from V and 0 bases from J, with 6 bases between. CDR3 region: CASSLSSSSYEQYF. The CDR3 nucleotides read TGTGCCAGCAGTTTATCCTCCAGCTCCTACGAGCAGTACTTC.

J is TRBJ2-5 and V is TRBV4-1, with D possibly TRBD1 on 6 matching bases. This CDR3 comprises 14 residues. The V gene's germline CDR1 is MGHRA and CDR2 YSYEKL. The V and J ends lost 5 bases and 5 bases respectively, with 15 bases between them. The CDR3 DNA reads TGCGCCAGCAGCTTACAGGGAGACGGGGAGACCCAGTACTTC. Its protein is CASSLQGDGETQYF.

The chain joins TRBV2 to TRBJ1-3; D not certain. The CDR3 is 15 amino acids. The V end was cut by 0 bases, the J end by 8 bases, with 14 bases between. Germline V gene lookup returns CDR1 SNHLY and CDR2 FYNNEI. CDR3 protein: CASSEATDLSDTIYF. CDR3 bases: TGTGCCAGCAGTGAAGCGACTGACCTCTCGGACACCATATATTTT.